The source of this T cell receptor (beta chain) is a study of blood T cell repertoires in COVID-19. Germline CDR1 reads PRHDT; CDR2 reads FYEKMQ (reference sequence). The ends lost 4 bases at V and 0 bases at J; junction bases unmatched: 7. CDR3 length: 16 residues. This clone was seen a handful of times. Profiling relied on immunoSEQ multiplex PCR, and the TCRdb table lists in-frame clones only, not all of them. The sample yields fewer than 85,000 clones, 79% seen once. The chain employs TRBV13 and TRBJ2-3; TRBD1 matches 7 bases. This clonotype originated in a man aged 60 to 75 with active or convalescent COVID-19. Sequenced sample: peripheral blood. CDR3 nucleotides: TGTGCCAGCAGCTACCGGGACAGCTATAGCACAGATACGCAGTATTTT. Translating it yields CASSYRDSYSTDTQYF.